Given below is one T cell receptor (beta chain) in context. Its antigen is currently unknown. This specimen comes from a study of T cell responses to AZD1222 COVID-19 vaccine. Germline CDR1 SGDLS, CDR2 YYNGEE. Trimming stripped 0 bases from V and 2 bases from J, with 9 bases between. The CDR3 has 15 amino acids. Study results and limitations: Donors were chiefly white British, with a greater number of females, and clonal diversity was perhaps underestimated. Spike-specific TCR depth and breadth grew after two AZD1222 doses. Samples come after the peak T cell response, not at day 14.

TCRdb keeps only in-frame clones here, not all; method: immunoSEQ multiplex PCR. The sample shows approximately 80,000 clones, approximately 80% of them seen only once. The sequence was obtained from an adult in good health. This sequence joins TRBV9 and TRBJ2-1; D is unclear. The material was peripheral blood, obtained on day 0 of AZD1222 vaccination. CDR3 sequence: CASSVGLGPYNEQFF. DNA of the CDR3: TGTGCCAGCAGCGTAGGTCTAGGACCCTACAATGAGCAGTTCTTC.